This T cell receptor beta chain was sequenced in a study of T-cell memory formation after mild COVID-19. Whole-study context: Largely donor-specific TCR clusters were found.

CDR3 size: 15 residues. V dropped 2 bases and J dropped 1 base, with 11 bases sitting between them. Findings and limits, study-wide: The authors left the SARS-CoV-2 specificity of second-wave clones peaking on day 37 unconfirmed.

This clonotype came up a few times. Antigen: not known. UMIs and sample barcodes were carried by the TCR alpha and TCR beta cDNA libraries that 5'RACE produced using constant-segment primers. TCRdb redid the calling of the 5' RACE reads with MiXCR, one entry per CDR3 protein. The sample includes almost 550,000 distinct CDR3 sequences, approximately 20% of them seen just once. The sequence was collected from an adult woman who had mild COVID-19 (a few samples of this study predate the infection). Cell type and time point are not known. The chain employs TRBV12-3 or TRBV12-4 and TRBJ1-1; perhaps TRBD1 as D (5 bases). Sequenced sample: PBMCs or a T cell subset sorted from them (not recorded which). The CDR3 sequence is CASSLPQGKNTEAFF. The DNA of the CDR3 is TGTGCCAGCAGTTTACCCCAGGGTAAGAACACTGAAGCTTTCTTT.